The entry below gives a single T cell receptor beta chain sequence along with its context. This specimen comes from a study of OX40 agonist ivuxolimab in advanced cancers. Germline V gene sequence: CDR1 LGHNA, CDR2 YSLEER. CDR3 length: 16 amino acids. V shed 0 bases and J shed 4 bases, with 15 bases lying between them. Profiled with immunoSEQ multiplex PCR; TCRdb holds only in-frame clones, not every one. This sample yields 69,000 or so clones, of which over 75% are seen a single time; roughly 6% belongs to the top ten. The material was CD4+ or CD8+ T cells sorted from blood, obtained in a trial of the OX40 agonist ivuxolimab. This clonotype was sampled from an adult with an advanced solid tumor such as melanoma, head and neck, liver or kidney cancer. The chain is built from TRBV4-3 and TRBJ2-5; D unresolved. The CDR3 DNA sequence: TGCGCCAGCAGCCAAGATCGAGGTCTGCTAGGAGAGACCCAGTACTTC. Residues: CASSQDRGLLGETQYF.